Below, one T cell receptor (beta chain) is given with its context. J gave up 7 bases and V 3 bases, and 5 bases lay outside the gene matches. Looked up from germline, CDR1 is KGHSH and CDR2 is LQKENI. The CDR3 is 14 residues long. The sample comes from a study of control samples from healthy donors and cancer patients. Sequenced by immunoSEQ multiplex PCR; TCRdb stores in-frame clones only, minus some. The sample has about 86,000 clones, 80% to 95% seen once. The genes are TRBV18 and TRBJ2-1; TRBD1 aligns across 8 bases. This clonotype originated in a woman aged 25 to 39 in good health. Sequenced material: blood. The DNA for the CDR3 is TGTGCCAGCTCACCCTGGACAGGGAAGAATGAGCAGTTCTTC. This codes for CASSPWTGKNEQFF. Together with reference TRBV18 and TRBJ2-1, the CDR3 gives the full variable domain: NAGVMQNPRHLVRRRGQEARLRCSPMKGHSHVYWYRQLPEEGLKFMVYLQKENIIDESGMPKERFSAEFPKEGPSILRIQQVVRGDSAAYFCASSPWTGKNEQFFGPGTRLTVL.